This T cell receptor (beta chain) was identified in a study of T-cell reconstitution after alpha-beta-depleted transplantation in children. A TCRbeta library incorporating unique molecular identifiers was prepared. TCRdb ran MiXCR on the PCR reads and lists one entry per CDR3 protein. The table includes over 550,000 distinct CDR3 sequences, roughly a tenth detected once. In this sample, this clonotype turned up many times. The germline V gene encodes CDR1 KGHSH and CDR2 LQKENI. This CDR3 has 12 amino acids. V was shortened by 2 bases and J by 5 bases, with 6 bases between the two germline ends. The sample in question was PBMCs from the stem cell graft donor, obtained from the stem cell graft. The rearrangement links TRBV18 to TRBJ2-5; D is uncertain. The TCR originated in a human donor who donated a stem cell graft to a child with acute myeloid leukemia. The CDR3 nucleotides are TGTGCCAGCTCACCATCTGCGGAGACCCAGTACTTC. Translated: CASSPSAETQYF.